One and the same sample provided the 16 T cell receptor beta chains below, sequenced in a study of blood T cell repertoires in COVID-19. This table comes from immunoSEQ multiplex PCR, and its TCRdb copy is limited to in-frame clones, with some not included. The table lists roughly 94,000 clones, 84% of them singletons. Sequenced: peripheral blood. The receptor source for this set is a man aged 60-69 years with acute or convalescent COVID-19.

This clone was counted only a few times. This rearrangement joins TRBV28 to TRBJ1-6; 7 nucleotides match TRBD1. The CDR3 length is 16 residues. Germline loops: CDR1 MDHEN, CDR2 SYDVKM. V was clipped by 5 bases and J by 0 bases; unmatched bases: 4. In DNA form, the CDR3 reads TGTGCCAGCAGTATCAGGGGGAGCTCCTATAATTCACCCCTCCACTTT. Translated: CASSIRGSSYNSPLHF. The whole variable domain, filled in from reference TRBV28 and TRBJ1-6, reads DVKVTQSSRYLVKRTGEKVFLECVQDMDHENMFWYRQDPGLGLRLIYFSYDVKMKEKGDIPEGYSVSREKKERFSLILESASTNQTSMYLCASSIRGSSYNSPLHFGNGTRLTVT.

This clone appeared a single time. This chain uses TRBV5-6 with TRBJ1-6; 7 bases agree with TRBD1. This CDR3 has 14 residues. The V gene end was trimmed by 6 bases and the J gene end by 7 bases; junction bases not matched to a gene: 7. CDR1 is SGHDT, CDR2 YYEEEE, per germline. The CDR3 is CASTEGQKNSPLHF. For the CDR3, the DNA is TGTGCCAGCACAGAGGGACAGAAAAATTCACCCCTCCACTTT.

The CDR3 is CASSPATGGWGNQPQHF. Here the CDR3 DNA reads TGTGCCAGCAGCCCTGCGACAGGGGGCTGGGGCAATCAGCCCCAGCATTTT. This sequence joins TRBV28 and TRBJ1-5, with TRBD1 identical over 10 bases. The CDR3 spans 17 residues. After removal of 6 bases from V and 2 bases from J, the junction contained 10 bases not matched to a gene. The V gene's germline CDR1 is MDHEN and CDR2 SYDVKM.

This chain connects TRBV5-6 to TRBJ2-7; 8 nucleotides agree with TRBD1. Germline CDR1 SGHDT, CDR2 YYEEEE. The CDR3 has 15 residues. The J segment lost 6 bases and the V segment lost 2 bases, leaving 10 bases of the junction unmatched. The chain's CDR3 is CASSFRGTGPSEQYF. For the CDR3, the DNA is TGTGCCAGCAGCTTTAGGGGGACAGGTCCATCCGAGCAGTACTTC.

The rearrangement uses TRBV3-1 (or the pseudogene TRBV3-2) and TRBJ2-3, with D possibly being TRBD2 (7 bases). Germline CDR1 and CDR2: LGHDT and YNNKEL (reference sequence). V was trimmed by 4 bases and J by 3 bases, leaving 14 bases between them. This CDR3 has 15 residues. CDR3 amino acids: CASSRMGGATDTQYF. The DNA of the CDR3 is TGTGCCAGCAGCCGCATGGGGGGGGCAACAGATACGCAGTATTTT.

This clone was observed once. The chain employs TRBV5-1 and TRBJ1-2; D remains unclear. This CDR3 region has 13 residues. Germline V gives CDR1 SGHRS, CDR2 YFSETQ. The V gene lost 0 bases and the J gene lost 3 bases, with 6 bases spanning the gap. CDR3: CASSLGQDYGYTF. CDR3 nucleotides: TGCGCCAGCAGCTTGGGGCAGGACTATGGCTACACCTTC.

The chain links TRBV11-3 to TRBJ2-1; 9 bases fit TRBD2. This CDR3 comprises 19 residues. V lost 1 base and J lost 5; bases outside the gene matches: 15. Germline CDR1 and CDR2: SGHNT and YENEEA. This chain's CDR3 is CASSLGDPWRGGENNEQFF. The CDR3 region has the DNA TGTGCCAGCAGCTTAGGGGATCCGTGGCGGGGGGGCGAGAACAATGAGCAGTTCTTC.

This chain uses TRBV7-8 with TRBJ1-3; D is unresolved. Trimming removed 0 bases at V and 3 bases at J, with 6 bases between. CDR1 is SGHVS, CDR2 FQNEAQ, per germline. The length of the CDR3 is 14 residues. The DNA of the CDR3 is TGTGCCAGCAGCTTAGCCCGTTTTGGAAACACCATATATTTT. Amino acids: CASSLARFGNTIYF.

The chain recombines TRBV7-8 with TRBJ1-1, with unresolved D. There are 15 residues in the CDR3. Per the germline V gene, CDR1 is SGHVS and CDR2 is FQNEAQ. Trimming removed 1 base at V and 5 bases at J, with 14 bases between. In DNA form, the CDR3 reads TGTGCCAGCAGCTTAGTTGCGTCAGGTAGAACTGAAGCTTTCTTT. This encodes CASSLVASGRTEAFF.

This chain joins TRBV2 and TRBJ1-2; D is perhaps TRBD1 (5 bases). V dropped 2 bases and J dropped 2 bases, with 12 bases sitting between them. Germline CDR1 is SNHLY and CDR2 is FYNNEI. This CDR3 region has 15 residues. In nucleotides, the CDR3 is TGTGCCAGCAGTGAAAGACAGCTCTCGAACTATGGCTACACCTTC. It specifies CASSERQLSNYGYTF.

This clone was counted ten times or more. The CDR3 DNA is TGTGCCAGCAGCTTGATGGCGGGGGGGATACAGACCCAGTACTTC. Protein sequence: CASSLMAGGIQTQYF. V is TRBV5-4 and J is TRBJ2-5; 9 nucleotides line up with TRBD2. Trimming at V came to 1 base and at J to 6 bases, leaving 7 bases not matched to a gene. CDR1 SGHNT and CDR2 YYREEE come from the germline V gene (reference sequence). The CDR3 is 15 residues long.

The chain uses TRBV5-6 and TRBJ2-1, with 12 bases fitting TRBD2. The CDR3 is 16 amino acids. CDR1 and CDR2 from the germline V gene are SGHDT and YYEEEE. Trimming took 0 bases from V and 10 from J; bases not matched to a gene: 8. CDR3 protein: CASSLGTSGARGEQFF. As DNA, the CDR3 is TGTGCCAGCAGCTTGGGGACTAGCGGGGCGCGGGGCGAGCAGTTCTTC.

The chain has TRBV27 and TRBJ2-7; TRBD1 aligns across 9 bases. Trimming removed 5 bases from V and 3 bases from J; junction bases left unmatched: 8. The CDR3 contains 15 residues. The germline V gene has CDR1 MNHEY and CDR2 SMNVEV (reference sequence). In nucleotides, the CDR3 is TGTGCCAGCAGTCCGGGACAGGGATGGGGCTACGAGCAGTACGTC. It is translated as CASSPGQGWGYEQYV.

V is TRBV2 and J is TRBJ2-1, with TRBD2 matching over 13 bases. With 8 bases clipped from V and 4 bases from J, the junction kept 5 bases outside the gene matches. The CDR3 has 15 amino acids. From germline, CDR1 is SNHLY and CDR2 FYNNEI. CDR3 protein: CASGLAGDFYNEQFF. CDR3 sequence (DNA): TGTGCCAGCGGACTAGCGGGGGATTTTTACAATGAGCAGTTCTTC.

This chain uses TRBV9 with TRBJ1-1; no definite D call. This CDR3 is built from 14 residues. Trimming took off 2 bases at V and 5 bases at J, with 13 bases between the two ends. Germline CDR1 and CDR2: SGDLS and YYNGEE. CDR3 nucleotides: TGTGCCAGCAGCGTGGTGCCCAGTGTAACTGAAGCTTTCTTT. It translates to CASSVVPSVTEAFF.

The chain has TRBV7-9 and TRBJ2-5; the match to TRBD2 covers 7 bases. The CDR3 runs to 15 residues. Trimming at V came to 4 bases and at J to 2 bases, leaving 7 bases not matched to a gene. Germline V gene data show CDR1 as SEHNR and CDR2 as FQNEAQ (reference sequence). The CDR3 reads CASSSPGAGQETQYF. The CDR3 region has the DNA TGTGCCAGCAGCTCCCCGGGAGCGGGGCAAGAGACCCAGTACTTC.